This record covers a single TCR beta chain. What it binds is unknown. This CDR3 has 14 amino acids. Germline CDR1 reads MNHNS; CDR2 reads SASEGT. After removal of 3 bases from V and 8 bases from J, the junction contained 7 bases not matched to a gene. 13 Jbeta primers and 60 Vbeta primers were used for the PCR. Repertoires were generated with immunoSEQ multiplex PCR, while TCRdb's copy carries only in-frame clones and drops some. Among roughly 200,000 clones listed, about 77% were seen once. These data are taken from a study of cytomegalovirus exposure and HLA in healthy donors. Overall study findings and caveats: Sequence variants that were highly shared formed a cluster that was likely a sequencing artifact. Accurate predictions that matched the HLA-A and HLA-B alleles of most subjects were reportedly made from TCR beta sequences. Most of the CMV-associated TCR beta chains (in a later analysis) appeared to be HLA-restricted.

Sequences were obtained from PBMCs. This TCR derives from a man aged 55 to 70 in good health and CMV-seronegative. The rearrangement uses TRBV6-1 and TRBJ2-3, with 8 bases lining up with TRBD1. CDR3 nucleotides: TGTGCCAGCAGTGAGCAGGGGGCCCTAGCTACGCAGTATTTT. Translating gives CASSEQGALATQYF.